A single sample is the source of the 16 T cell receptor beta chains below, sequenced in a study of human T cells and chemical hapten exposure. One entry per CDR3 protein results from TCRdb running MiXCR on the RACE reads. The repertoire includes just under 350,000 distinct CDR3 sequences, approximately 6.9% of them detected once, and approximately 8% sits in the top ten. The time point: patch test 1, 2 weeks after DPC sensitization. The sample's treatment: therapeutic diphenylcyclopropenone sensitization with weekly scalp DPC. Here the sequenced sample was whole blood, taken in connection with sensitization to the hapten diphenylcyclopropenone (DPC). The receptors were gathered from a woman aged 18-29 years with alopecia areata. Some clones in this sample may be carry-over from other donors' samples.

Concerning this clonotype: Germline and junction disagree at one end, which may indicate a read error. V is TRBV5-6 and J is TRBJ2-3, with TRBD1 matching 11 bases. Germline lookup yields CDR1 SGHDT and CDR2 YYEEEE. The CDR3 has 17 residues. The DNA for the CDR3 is TGTGCCAGCAGCTTGGGGCCCCCCGGGACAGGGGGACTCACAGGGTCCTTT. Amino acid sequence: CASSLGPPGTGGLTGSF.

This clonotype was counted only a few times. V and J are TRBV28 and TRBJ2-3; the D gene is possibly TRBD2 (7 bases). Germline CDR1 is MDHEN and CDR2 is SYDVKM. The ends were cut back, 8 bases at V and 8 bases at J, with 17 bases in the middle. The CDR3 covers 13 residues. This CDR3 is CASCGGTSGTQYF. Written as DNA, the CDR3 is TGTGCCAGCTGCGGGGGCACGAGCGGTACGCAGTATTTT.

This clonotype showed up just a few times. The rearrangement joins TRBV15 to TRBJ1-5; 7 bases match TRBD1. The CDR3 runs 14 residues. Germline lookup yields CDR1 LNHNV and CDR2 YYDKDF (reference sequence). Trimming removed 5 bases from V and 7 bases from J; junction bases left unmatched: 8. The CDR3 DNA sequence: TGTGCCACCAGCGGACAGGTTTTCGACCAGCCCCAGCATTTT. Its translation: CATSGQVFDQPQHF.

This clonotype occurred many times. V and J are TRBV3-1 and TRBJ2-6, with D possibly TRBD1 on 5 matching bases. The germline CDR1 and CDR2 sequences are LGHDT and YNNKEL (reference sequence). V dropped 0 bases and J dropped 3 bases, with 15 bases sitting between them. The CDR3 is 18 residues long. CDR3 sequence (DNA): TGTGCCAGCAGCCAAGAGACAGTCTCAGGTGGTGGGGCCAACGTCCTGACTTTC. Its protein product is CASSQETVSGGGANVLTF.

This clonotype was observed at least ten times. CDR3 coding DNA: TGTGCCATCAGTGCTGACAGTTTTTCACCCCTCCACTTT. Its translation is CAISADSFSPLHF. The V gene is TRBV10-3, the J gene TRBJ1-6; maybe TRBD1 (5 bases). The CDR3 runs 13 residues. The germline V and J ends were trimmed by 4 bases and 9 bases, with 10 bases remaining between them. Germline V gene data show CDR1 as ENHRY and CDR2 as SYGVKD.

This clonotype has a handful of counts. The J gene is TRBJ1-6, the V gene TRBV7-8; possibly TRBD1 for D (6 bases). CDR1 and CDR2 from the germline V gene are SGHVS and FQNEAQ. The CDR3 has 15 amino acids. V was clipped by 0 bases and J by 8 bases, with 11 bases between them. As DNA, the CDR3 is TGTGCCAGCAGCTTAGCGCAAGGGGGTGATTCACCCCTCCACTTT. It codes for CASSLAQGGDSPLHF.

The CDR3 protein is CASSYGGRPPTEAFF. The CDR3 DNA reads as TGTGCCAGCAGTTACGGGGGGCGCCCCCCCACAGAAGCTTTCTTT. The chain has TRBV6-5 and TRBJ1-1; D possibly corresponds to TRBD1 (6 bases). The CDR3 runs 15 residues. With 2 bases removed from V and 8 bases from J, the gap between germline ends came to 18 bases. Germline loops: CDR1 MNHEY, CDR2 SVGAGI.

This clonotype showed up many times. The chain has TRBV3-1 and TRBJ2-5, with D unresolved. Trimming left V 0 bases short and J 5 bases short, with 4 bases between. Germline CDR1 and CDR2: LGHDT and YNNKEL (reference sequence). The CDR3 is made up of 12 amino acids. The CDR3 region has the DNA TGTGCCAGCAGCCAAGATCTTGAGACCCAGTACTTC. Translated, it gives CASSQDLETQYF.

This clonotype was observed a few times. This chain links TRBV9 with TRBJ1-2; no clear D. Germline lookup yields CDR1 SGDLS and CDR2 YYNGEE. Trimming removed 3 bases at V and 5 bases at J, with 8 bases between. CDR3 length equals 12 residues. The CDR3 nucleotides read TGTGCCAGCAGCGGGATTATTTATGGCTACACCTTC. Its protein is CASSGIIYGYTF.

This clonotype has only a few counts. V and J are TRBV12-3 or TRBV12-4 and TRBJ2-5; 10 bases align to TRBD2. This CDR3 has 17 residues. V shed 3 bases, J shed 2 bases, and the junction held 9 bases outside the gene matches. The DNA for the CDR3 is TGTGCCAGCAGTTTTCCCAGCGGGGGGGTTGGACAAGAGACCCAGTACTTC. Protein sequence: CASSFPSGGVGQETQYF.

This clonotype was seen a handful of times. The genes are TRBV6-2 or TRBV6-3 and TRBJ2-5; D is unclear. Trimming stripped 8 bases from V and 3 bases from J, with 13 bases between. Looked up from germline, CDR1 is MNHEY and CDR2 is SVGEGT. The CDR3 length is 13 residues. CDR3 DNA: TGTGCCAGCGTTTCAGAAATTGAAGAGACCCAGTACTTC. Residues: CASVSEIEETQYF.

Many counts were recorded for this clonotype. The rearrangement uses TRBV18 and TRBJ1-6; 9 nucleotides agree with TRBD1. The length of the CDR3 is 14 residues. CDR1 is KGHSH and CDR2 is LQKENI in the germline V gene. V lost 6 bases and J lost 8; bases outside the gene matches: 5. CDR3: CASSPTGGDSPLHF. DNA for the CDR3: TGTGCCAGCTCCCCGACAGGGGGAGATTCACCCCTCCACTTT.

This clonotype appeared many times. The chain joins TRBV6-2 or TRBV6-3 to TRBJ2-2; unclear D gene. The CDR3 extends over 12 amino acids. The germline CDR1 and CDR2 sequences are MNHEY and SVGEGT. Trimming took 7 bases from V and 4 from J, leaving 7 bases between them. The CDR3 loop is CASTIITGELFF. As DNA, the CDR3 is TGTGCCAGCACCATAATCACCGGGGAGCTGTTTTTT.

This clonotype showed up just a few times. The CDR3, as DNA: TGTGCCAGCAGCTTAGAAAGGGCATCAGATACGCAGTATTTT. Protein: CASSLERASDTQYF. The chain joins TRBV11-2 to TRBJ2-3; D not certain. Germline V gene sequence: CDR1 SGHAT, CDR2 FQNNGV. The V end was cut by 0 bases, the J end by 4 bases, with 8 bases between. CDR3 size: 14 residues.

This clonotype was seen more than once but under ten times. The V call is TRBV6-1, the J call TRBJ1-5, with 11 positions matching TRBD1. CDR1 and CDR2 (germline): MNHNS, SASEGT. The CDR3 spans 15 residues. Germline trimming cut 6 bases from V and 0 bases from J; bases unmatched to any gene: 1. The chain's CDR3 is CASRGTGGSNQPQHF. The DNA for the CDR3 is TGTGCCAGCAGGGGGACAGGGGGTAGCAATCAGCCCCAGCATTTT.

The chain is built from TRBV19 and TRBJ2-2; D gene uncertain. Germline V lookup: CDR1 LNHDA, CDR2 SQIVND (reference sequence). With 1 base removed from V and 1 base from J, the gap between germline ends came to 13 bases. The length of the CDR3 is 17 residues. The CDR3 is CASSIVWLDLNTGELFF. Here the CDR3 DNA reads TGTGCCAGTAGTATAGTTTGGTTAGACCTGAACACCGGGGAGCTGTTTTTT.